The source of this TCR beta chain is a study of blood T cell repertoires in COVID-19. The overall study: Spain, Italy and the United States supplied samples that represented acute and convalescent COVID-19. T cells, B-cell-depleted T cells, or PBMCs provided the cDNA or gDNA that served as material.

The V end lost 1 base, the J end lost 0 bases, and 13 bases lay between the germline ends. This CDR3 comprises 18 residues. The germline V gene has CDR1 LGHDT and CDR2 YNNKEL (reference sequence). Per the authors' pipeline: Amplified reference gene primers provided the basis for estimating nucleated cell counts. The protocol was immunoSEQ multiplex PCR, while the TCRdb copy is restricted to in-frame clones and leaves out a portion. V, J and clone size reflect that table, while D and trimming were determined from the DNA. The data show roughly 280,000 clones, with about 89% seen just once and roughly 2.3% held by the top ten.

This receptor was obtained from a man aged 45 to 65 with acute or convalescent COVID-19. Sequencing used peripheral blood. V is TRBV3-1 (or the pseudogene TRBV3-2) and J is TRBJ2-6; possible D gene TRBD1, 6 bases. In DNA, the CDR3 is TGTGCCAGCAGCCAAGGGCGTTTGGGGGCCTCTGGGGCCAACGTCCTGACTTTC. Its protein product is CASSQGRLGASGANVLTF.